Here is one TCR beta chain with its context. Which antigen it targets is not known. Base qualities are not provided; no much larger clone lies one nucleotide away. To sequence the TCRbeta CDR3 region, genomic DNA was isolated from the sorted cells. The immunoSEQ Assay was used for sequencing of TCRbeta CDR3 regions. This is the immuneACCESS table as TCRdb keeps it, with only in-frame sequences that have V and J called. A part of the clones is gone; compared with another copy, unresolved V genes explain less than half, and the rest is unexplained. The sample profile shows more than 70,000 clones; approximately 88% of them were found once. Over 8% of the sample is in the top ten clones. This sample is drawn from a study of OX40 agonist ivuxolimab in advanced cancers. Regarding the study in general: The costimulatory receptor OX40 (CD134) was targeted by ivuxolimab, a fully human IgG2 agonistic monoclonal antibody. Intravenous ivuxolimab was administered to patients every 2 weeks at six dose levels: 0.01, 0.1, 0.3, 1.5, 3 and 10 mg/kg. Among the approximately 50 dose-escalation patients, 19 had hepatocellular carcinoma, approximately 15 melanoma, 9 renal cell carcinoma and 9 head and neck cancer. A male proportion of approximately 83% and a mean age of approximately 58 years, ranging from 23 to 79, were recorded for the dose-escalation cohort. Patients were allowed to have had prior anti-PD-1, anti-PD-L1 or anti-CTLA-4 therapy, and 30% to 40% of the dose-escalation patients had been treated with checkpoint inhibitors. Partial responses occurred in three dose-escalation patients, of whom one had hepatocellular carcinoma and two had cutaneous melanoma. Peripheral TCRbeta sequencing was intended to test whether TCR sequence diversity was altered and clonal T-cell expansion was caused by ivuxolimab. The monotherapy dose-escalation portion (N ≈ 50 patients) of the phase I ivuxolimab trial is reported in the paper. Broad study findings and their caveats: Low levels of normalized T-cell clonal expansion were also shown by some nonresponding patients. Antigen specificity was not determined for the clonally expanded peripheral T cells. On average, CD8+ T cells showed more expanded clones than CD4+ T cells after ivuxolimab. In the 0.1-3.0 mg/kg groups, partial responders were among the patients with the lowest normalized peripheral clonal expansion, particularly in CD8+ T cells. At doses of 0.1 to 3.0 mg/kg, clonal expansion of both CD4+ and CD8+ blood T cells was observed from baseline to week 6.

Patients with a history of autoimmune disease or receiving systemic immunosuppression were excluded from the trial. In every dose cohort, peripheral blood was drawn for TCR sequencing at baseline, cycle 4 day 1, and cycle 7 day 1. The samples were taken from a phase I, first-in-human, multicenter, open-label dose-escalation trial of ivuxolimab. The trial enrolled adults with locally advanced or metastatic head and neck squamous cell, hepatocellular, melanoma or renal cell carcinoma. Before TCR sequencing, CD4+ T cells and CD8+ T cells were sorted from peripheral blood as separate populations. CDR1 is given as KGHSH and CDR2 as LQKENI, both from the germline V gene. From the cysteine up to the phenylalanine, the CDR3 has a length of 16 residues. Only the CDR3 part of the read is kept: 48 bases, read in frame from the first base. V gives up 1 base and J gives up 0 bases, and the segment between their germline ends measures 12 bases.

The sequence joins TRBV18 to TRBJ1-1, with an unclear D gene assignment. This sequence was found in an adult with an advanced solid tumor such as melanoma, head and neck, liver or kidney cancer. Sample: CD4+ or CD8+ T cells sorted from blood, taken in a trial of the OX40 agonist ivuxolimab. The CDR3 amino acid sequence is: CASSPLARTLNTEAFF. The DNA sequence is TGTGCCAGCTCACCACTGGCAAGAACTTTGAACACTGAAGCTTTCTTT.